This entry features one TCR beta chain sequence. RNA in amounts of roughly 0.5 to 1 ug was reverse transcribed with random hexamers. The immunoSEQ assay covered 54 Vbeta and 13 Jbeta segments for CDR3. TCRdb re-analysed the immunoSEQ multiplex PCR reads in MiXCR, keeping a single row per CDR3 protein. The sample carries a few hundred thousand distinct CDR3 sequences, just under 95% recorded once. This entry comes from a study of CD8 T cells in Susac syndrome. CDR1 MGHRA and CDR2 YSYEKL come from the germline V gene. This CDR3 comprises 16 residues. Trimming removed 0 bases at V and 5 bases at J, with 15 bases between. Sequencing targeted TCR beta in blood CD8+ and CD4+ T cells. The multiple sclerosis controls comprised treatment-naive patients whose relapsing-remitting disease was stable or active. TEMRA cells were FACS-enriched and CD8+ and CD4+ T cells negatively isolated.

The sequenced material came from CD4+ T cells from PBMCs. The sequence derives from a human donor with multiple sclerosis. V is TRBV4-1 and J is TRBJ2-3; D is possibly TRBD2 (7 bases). CDR3 DNA sequence: TGCGCCAGCAGCCAAGATCTACGGGGGGCTGGAGATACGCAGTATTTT. It translates to CASSQDLRGAGDTQYF.